The next 5 T cell receptor beta chains were all read from a single sample in a study of blood T cell repertoires in COVID-19. The protocol was immunoSEQ multiplex PCR, while the TCRdb copy is restricted to in-frame clones and leaves out a portion. The sample includes roughly 130,000 clones, under 85% of them seen just once. The sample taken for sequencing was peripheral blood. The receptors were gathered from a woman aged 55-69 years with acute or convalescent COVID-19.

The chain combines TRBV30 with TRBJ1-5; D is possibly TRBD1 (6 bases). Germline V gene data show CDR1 as GTSNPN and CDR2 as SVGIG (reference sequence). The CDR3 spans 13 residues. V was pared by 3 bases and J by 8 bases, with 14 bases between. The CDR3 nucleotides are TGTGCCTGGAGCCTACAGGGATCGAAGCCCCAGCATTTT. Protein product: CAWSLQGSKPQHF.

V is TRBV7-3 and J is TRBJ2-6; possible D gene TRBD1, 6 bases. Trimming cost V 6 bases and J 0 bases, with 12 bases left between them. Germline V CDR1 and CDR2: SGHTA, FQGTGA. The CDR3 totals 16 residues. CDR3 amino acids: CASRSTGNSGANVLTF. In DNA form, the CDR3 reads TGTGCCAGCAGATCAACAGGGAACTCTGGGGCCAACGTCCTGACTTTC.

The gene calls are TRBV19 and TRBJ1-2; tentative D call: TRBD1 (6 bases). The CDR3 totals 14 residues. Germline values: CDR1 LNHDA, CDR2 SQIVND (reference sequence). Trimming removed 7 bases at V and 4 bases at J, with 16 bases between. CDR3 bases: TGTGCCAGTAAAAACGACAGGACTGGCTATGGCTACACCTTC. Protein sequence: CASKNDRTGYGYTF.

The chain is built from TRBV5-8 and TRBJ1-2, with TRBD1 as a possible D gene (6 bases). Germline CDR1 SGHTS, CDR2 YDEGEE. This CDR3 comprises 16 residues. V lost 1 base to trimming and J lost 4 bases, with 17 bases between them. CDR3 region: CASSLSGGRASYGYTF. The CDR3 coding sequence is TGTGCCAGCAGCTTGTCGGGGGGCAGGGCTTCCTATGGCTACACCTTC.

This clone was detected a few times. The chain carries TRBV15 and TRBJ1-6; D gene unclear. Germline CDR1 LNHNV, CDR2 YYDKDF (reference sequence). Trimming shortened V by 4 bases and J by 8 bases, and 6 bases separated the two germline ends. The CDR3 has 12 residues. CDR3 loop: CATSKFDSPLHF. The CDR3 region has the DNA TGTGCCACCAGCAAATTCGATTCACCCCTCCACTTT. The full variable domain, rest sourced from reference TRBV15 and TRBJ1-6, is DAMVIQNPRYQVTQFGKPVTLSCSQTLNHNVMYWYQQKSSQAPKLLFHYYDKDFNNEADTPDNFQSRRPNTSFCFLDIRSPGLGDTAMYLCATSKFDSPLHFGNGTRLTVT.